This paragraph reports one TCR beta chain. As yet, its antigen is unknown. The sample comes from a study of cytomegalovirus exposure and HLA in healthy donors. The PCR ran on 60 Vbeta and 13 Jbeta primers. The assay was immunoSEQ multiplex PCR, and TCRdb's table has in-frame clones only and misses some. The sample comprises 90,000 to 120,000 clones, around 85% of which are singletons, and 2% to 2.5% rests with the top ten. The donors were healthy bone marrow donors. Whole-study findings and limits: The sole available immune exposure information was CMV serostatus. HLA restriction was apparent for most CMV-associated TCR beta chains in a later analysis.

Sequencing was done on a sample of PBMCs. This TCR derives from a man aged 30 to 45 in good health and CMV-seronegative.

The CDR3 spells CASSNSGIGNTIYF. The CDR3 DNA reads as TGTGCCAGCAGCAATTCAGGAATAGGAAACACCATATATTTT. The V gene is TRBV11-3, the J gene TRBJ1-3; D call uncertain. The CDR3 totals 14 residues. The V and J ends lost 5 bases and 4 bases respectively, with 12 bases between them. Per germline, CDR1 SGHNT and CDR2 YENEEA.